This T cell receptor beta chain originates from a study of regulatory T cells in long-lasting Graves disease. Study findings and constraints: Persistent Graves' patients showed a TCR diversity that was lower than that of newly diagnosed ones.

This clonotype was seen many times. What it recognizes is unknown. The CDR3 runs to 17 residues. CDR1 is SGHRS and CDR2 is YFSETQ in the germline V gene. The junction had 7 bases not matched to a gene; V was cut back by 0 bases and J by 6 bases. Libraries of TCR beta came from iRepertoire HTBI primers plus Arm-PCR of CDR3 regions. MiXCR was run by TCRdb on the multiplex PCR reads, yielding one entry per CDR3 protein. The sample carries 350,000 to 500,000 distinct CDR3 sequences, roughly 17% recorded once. Described time point: newly diagnosed GD, antithyroid drugs for less than 3 months. Scientists built the TCR library using RNA that was extracted from PBMCs. These records were also assigned to another study, of T cells in Graves' hyperthyroidism and ophthalmopathy. As that study records: During a first-round RT-PCR of the TCR CDR3, the HTBI primer set was used.

This material consisted of peripheral blood mononuclear cells (PBMCs), taken at new diagnosis, from a patient treated with antithyroid drugs. This sequence was found in a woman in her thirties with Graves disease. This rearrangement joins TRBV5-1 to TRBJ2-1; TRBD2 matches 12 bases. The CDR3 region has the DNA TGCGCCAGCAGCTTGGAGACTAGCGGGAGTGCGGGCAATGAGCAGTTCTTC. This gives the protein CASSLETSGSAGNEQFF.